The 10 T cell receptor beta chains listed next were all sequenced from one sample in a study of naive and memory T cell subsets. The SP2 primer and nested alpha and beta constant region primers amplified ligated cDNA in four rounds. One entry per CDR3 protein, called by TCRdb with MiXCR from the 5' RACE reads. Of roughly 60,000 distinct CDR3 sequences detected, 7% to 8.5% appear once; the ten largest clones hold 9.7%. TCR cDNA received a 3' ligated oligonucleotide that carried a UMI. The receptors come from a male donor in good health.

DNA for the CDR3: TGCGCCAGCAGCTCTGGCGGGACAGGGGCTCAAGAGACCCAGTACTTC. Protein product: CASSSGGTGAQETQYF. This chain uses TRBV5-1 with TRBJ2-5, with 10 bases fitting TRBD1. This CDR3 comprises 16 residues. The germline V gene encodes CDR1 SGHRS and CDR2 YFSETQ. The V gene end was trimmed by 3 bases and the J gene end by 2 bases; junction bases not matched to a gene: 7.

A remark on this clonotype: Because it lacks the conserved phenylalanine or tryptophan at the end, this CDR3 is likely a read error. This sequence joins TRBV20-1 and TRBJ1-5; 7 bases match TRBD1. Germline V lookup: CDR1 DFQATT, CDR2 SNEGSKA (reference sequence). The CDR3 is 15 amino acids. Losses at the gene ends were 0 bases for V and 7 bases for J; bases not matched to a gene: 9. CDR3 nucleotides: TGCAGTGCTAGAGACCCCACAGGGGTGGAACAGCCCCAGCATCTT. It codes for CSARDPTGVEQPQHL.

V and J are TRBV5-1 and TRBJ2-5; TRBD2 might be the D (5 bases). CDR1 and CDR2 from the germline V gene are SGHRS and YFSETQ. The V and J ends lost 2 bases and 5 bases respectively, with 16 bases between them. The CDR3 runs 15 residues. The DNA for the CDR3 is TGCGCCAGCAGCTTAACTCCCGGGAAATCGGAGACCCAGTACTTC. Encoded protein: CASSLTPGKSETQYF. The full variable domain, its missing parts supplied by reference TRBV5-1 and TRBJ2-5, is KAGVTQTPRYLIKTRGQQVTLSCSPISGHRSVSWYQQTPGQGLQFLFEYFSETQRNKGNFPGRFSGRQFSNSRSEMNVSTLELGDSALYLCASSLTPGKSETQYFGPGTRLLVL.

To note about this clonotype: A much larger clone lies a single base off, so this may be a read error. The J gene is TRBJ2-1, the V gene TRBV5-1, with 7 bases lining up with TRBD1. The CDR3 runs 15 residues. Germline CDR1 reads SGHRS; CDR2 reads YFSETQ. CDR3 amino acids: CASSLETGVVNEQLF. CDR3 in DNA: TGCGCCAGCAGCTTGGAAACAGGGGTAGTGAATGAGCAGTTATTC.

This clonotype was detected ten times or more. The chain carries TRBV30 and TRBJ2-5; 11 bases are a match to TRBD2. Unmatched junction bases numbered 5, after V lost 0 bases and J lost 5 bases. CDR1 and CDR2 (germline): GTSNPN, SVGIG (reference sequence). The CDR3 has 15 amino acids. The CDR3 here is CAWSVSLAGGETQYF. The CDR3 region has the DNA TGTGCCTGGAGTGTAAGCCTAGCGGGAGGCGAGACCCAGTACTTC.

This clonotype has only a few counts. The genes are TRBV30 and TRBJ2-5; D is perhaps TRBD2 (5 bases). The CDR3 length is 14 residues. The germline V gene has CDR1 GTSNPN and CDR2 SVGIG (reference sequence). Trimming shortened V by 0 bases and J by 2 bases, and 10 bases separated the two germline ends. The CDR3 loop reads CAWSVPSKQETQYF. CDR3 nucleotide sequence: TGTGCCTGGAGTGTACCTAGCAAACAAGAGACCCAGTACTTC.

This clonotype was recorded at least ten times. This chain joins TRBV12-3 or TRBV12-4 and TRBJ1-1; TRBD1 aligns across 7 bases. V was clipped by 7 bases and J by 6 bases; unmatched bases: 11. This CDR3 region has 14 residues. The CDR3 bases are TGTGCCAGCACCCTTTTTACAGGGGACCCTGAAGCTTTCTTT. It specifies CASTLFTGDPEAFF.

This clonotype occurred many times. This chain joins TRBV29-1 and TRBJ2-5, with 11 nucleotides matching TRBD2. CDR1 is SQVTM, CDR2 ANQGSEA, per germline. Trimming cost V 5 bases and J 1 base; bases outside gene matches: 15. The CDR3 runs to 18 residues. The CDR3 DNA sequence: TGCAGCGTTCAGTCTAGCGGGGGGAACGAAAAAATCCAAGAGACCCAGTACTTC. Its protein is CSVQSSGGNEKIQETQYF.

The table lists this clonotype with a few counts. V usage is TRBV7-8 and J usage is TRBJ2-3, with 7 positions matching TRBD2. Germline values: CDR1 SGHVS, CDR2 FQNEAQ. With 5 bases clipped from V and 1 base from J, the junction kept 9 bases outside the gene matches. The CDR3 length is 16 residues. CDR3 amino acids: CASSVLSGVGTDTQYF. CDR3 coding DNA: TGTGCCAGCAGCGTTTTAAGCGGGGTCGGCACAGATACGCAGTATTTT. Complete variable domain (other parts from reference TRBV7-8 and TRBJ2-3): GAGVSQSPRYKVAKRGQDVALRCDPISGHVSLFWYQQALGQGPEFLTYFQNEAQLDKSGLPSDRFFAERPEGSVSTLKIQRTQQEDSAVYLCASSVLSGVGTDTQYFGPGTRLTVL.

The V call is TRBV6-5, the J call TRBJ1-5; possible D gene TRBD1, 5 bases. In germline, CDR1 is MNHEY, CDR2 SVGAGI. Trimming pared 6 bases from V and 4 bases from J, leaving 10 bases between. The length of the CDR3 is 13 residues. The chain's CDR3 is CASSKGVNQPQHF. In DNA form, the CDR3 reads TGTGCCAGCAGCAAAGGGGTTAATCAGCCCCAGCATTTT.